The 8 T cell receptor beta chains below were found in one sample sequenced in a study of early T cells in non-severe SARS-CoV-2 infection. One entry per CDR3 protein results from TCRdb running MiXCR on the 5' RACE reads. The sample shows nearly 70,000 distinct CDR3 sequences, 4% to 6% of them seen only once. The specimen was whole blood, collected at baseline. The source is an adult who was a healthcare worker with PCR-confirmed SARS-CoV-2 infection or an uninfected control (not recorded which). The donor label of this sample is uncertain.

This chain's CDR3 is CASSPSHSYNSPLHF. The CDR3 DNA sequence: TGTGCCAGCAGCCCGTCCCACTCCTATAATTCACCCCTCCACTTT. V usage is TRBV7-2 and J usage is TRBJ1-6; D is unresolved. The CDR3 extends over 15 amino acids. Germline CDR1 and CDR2: SGHTA and FQGNSA. Trimming took off 5 bases at V and 0 bases at J, with 8 bases between the two ends. The full variable domain, with the rest looked up from reference TRBV7-2 and TRBJ1-6, is GAGVSQSPSNKVTEKGKDVELRCDPISGHTALYWYRQSLGQGLEFLIYFQGNSAPDKSGLPSDRFSAERTGGSVSTLTIQRTQQEDSAVYLCASSPSHSYNSPLHFGNGTRLTVT.

This clonotype was detected only a few times. The chain uses TRBV27 and TRBJ1-2, with D maybe TRBD1 (6 bases). Trimming took off 3 bases at V and 7 bases at J, with 9 bases between the two ends. This CDR3 spans 12 amino acids. Looked up from germline, CDR1 is MNHEY and CDR2 is SMNVEV (reference sequence). The CDR3 DNA sequence: TGTGCCAGCAGTTTTGGGGGGGCTGGCTACACCTTC. Translated: CASSFGGAGYTF.

In its sample, this clonotype was seen many times. The rearrangement links TRBV6-5 to TRBJ1-2; no firm D call. Germline CDR1 and CDR2: MNHEY and SVGAGI. Trimming removed 2 bases at V and 4 bases at J, with 17 bases between. There are 16 residues in the CDR3. In DNA form, the CDR3 reads TGTGCCAGCAGTTACGGGTCTGGCTTTTTAGGCTATGGCTACACCTTC. As protein: CASSYGSGFLGYGYTF.

This clonotype was picked up many times. The CDR3 region is CASSPYRTHSRSDGAPLHF. The CDR3 DNA reads TGTGCCAGCAGCCCGTACCGGACACATAGCCGGAGCGACGGAGCACCCCTCCACTTT. This sequence joins TRBV7-9 and TRBJ1-6; D is perhaps TRBD1 (5 bases). The germline gives CDR1 SEHNR, CDR2 FQNEAQ (reference sequence). The CDR3 extends over 19 amino acids. V lost 5 bases and J 11 bases, leaving 31 bases between the germline ends.

The genes are TRBV6-6 and TRBJ1-2, with 10 bases fitting TRBD1. V lost 5 bases and J lost 7; bases outside the gene matches: 7. Germline V gene lookup returns CDR1 MNHNY and CDR2 SVGAGI (reference sequence). This CDR3 contains 14 residues. As DNA, the CDR3 is TGTGCCAGCAGTCCCCGACAGGGGGCCACTGGCTACACCTTC. Its protein is CASSPRQGATGYTF.

This clonotype was observed many times. V and J are TRBV12-3 or TRBV12-4 and TRBJ2-5; maybe TRBD2 (7 bases). V shed 8 bases and J shed 1 base, with 17 bases lying between them. This CDR3 region has 15 residues. CDR3 in amino acids: CASVEVGGPQETQYF. The CDR3 coding sequence is TGTGCCAGCGTCGAAGTGGGGGGGCCCCAAGAGACCCAGTACTTC.

This clonotype was seen at least ten times. The chain links TRBV25-1 to TRBJ2-1; no definite D call. The germline V gene encodes CDR1 MGHDK and CDR2 SYGVNS. Trimming removed 5 bases from V and 8 bases from J, with 7 bases in between. There are 11 residues in the CDR3. The CDR3, as DNA: TGTGCCAGCAGTCCAAGAGATGAGCAGTTCTTC. This encodes CASSPRDEQFF.

This clonotype was counted many times. The chain has TRBV20-1 and TRBJ1-5; possibly TRBD1 for D (6 bases). The germline V and J ends were trimmed by 6 bases and 4 bases, with 16 bases remaining between them. CDR1 DFQATT and CDR2 SNEGSKA come from the germline V gene (reference sequence). The CDR3 has 14 residues. The CDR3 sequence is CSAKKGDLNQPQHF. In nucleotides, the CDR3 is TGCAGTGCCAAGAAGGGGGACCTTAATCAGCCCCAGCATTTT.